A selection of T cell receptor beta chains follows, all from one sample in a study of PD-1 blockade in classical Hodgkin lymphoma. Assay used: immunoSEQ multiplex PCR; TCRdb lists only in-frame clones, some missing. The sample records tens of thousands of clones, 81% being singletons. The source material was peripheral blood mononuclear cells (PBMCs), sampled before the fourth cycle of nivolumab. The receptors were sampled from a human donor with classical Hodgkin lymphoma. The CDR3 runs from the conserved cysteine through the conserved F or W. A D gene is named only where the DNA matches it firmly. The size entry is marked missing in some rows and otherwise reads once, few, many or a size class.

j_gene,d_gene,v_gene,abundance,CDR3nt,CDR3aa
TRBJ1-5,.,TRBV28,.,TGTGCCAGCAGTTCCCCCAGAACCCAGCATTTT,CASSSPRTQHF
TRBJ1-3,.,TRBV2,.,TGTGCCAGCAGTGAAACAGGGTGGGGAAACACCATATATTTT,CASSETGWGNTIYF
TRBJ2-7,.,TRBV5-1,medium-sized,TGCGCCAGCAGCTGGGACAAGGCCTACGAGCAGTACTTC,CASSWDKAYEQYF
TRBJ1-5,.,TRBV28,once,TGTGCCAGCAGTTTGCGGGTTCCGCCCCAGCATTTT,CASSLRVPPQHF
TRBJ1-6,.,TRBV28,.,TGTGCCAGCAGTTTATTTTCGGCAATTTATAATTCACCCCTCCACTTT,CASSLFSAIYNSPLHF
TRBJ2-1,TRBD2,TRBV5-4,.,TGTGCCAGCAGCTGGAGACTAGCGGGTTCTGCCTACAATGAGCAGTTCTTC,CASSWRLAGSAYNEQFF
TRBJ1-5,.,TRBV7-9,.,TGTGCCAGCAGCTTCGGCCCCTCTCGGCAAGGCCATCAGCCCCAGCATTTT,CASSFGPSRQGHQPQHF
TRBJ1-1,.,TRBV7-2,.,TGTGCCAGCAGCCCCCCGGGACGGACGAACACTGAAGCTTTCTTT,CASSPPGRTNTEAFF
TRBJ2-3,TRBD1,TRBV7-9,.,TGTGCCAGCAGCGCCAGGGACAGTAACACAGATACGCAGTATTTT,CASSARDSNTDTQYF
TRBJ1-2,TRBD1,TRBV5-5,.,TGTGCCAGCAGCGAAACGACAGGGGGCGAAGGCTACACCTTC,CASSETTGGEGYTF
TRBJ2-1,.,TRBV9,.,TGTGCCAGCAGCGTGAGCGGGCACACAACCAATGAGCAGTTCTTC,CASSVSGHTTNEQFF